This T cell receptor beta chain stems from a study of monozygotic twins with inflammatory bowel disease. UMIs that had a 6-nucleotide sample barcode were put in using template switching. TCRdb reprocessed the 5' RACE reads, keeping one entry per CDR3 protein, no DNA. The specimen's table records about 350,000 distinct CDR3 sequences. A 2.5 ml blood sample was drawn per donor. Study results and limitations: Since immunosuppressive treatments differed, patient repertoires may have gained added variability.

The CDR3 runs 16 residues. With regard to this clonotype: Its antigen is currently unknown.

The source of this sequence is a human donor with ulcerative colitis or Crohn's disease, or a healthy co-twin of an affected twin (not recorded which). This sequence joins TRBV12-3 or TRBV12-4 and TRBJ2-7; lacking DNA, the TRBD2 call made by TCRdb goes unchecked. Sequencing used blood. The CDR3 protein is CASSSPSGGISYEQYF.